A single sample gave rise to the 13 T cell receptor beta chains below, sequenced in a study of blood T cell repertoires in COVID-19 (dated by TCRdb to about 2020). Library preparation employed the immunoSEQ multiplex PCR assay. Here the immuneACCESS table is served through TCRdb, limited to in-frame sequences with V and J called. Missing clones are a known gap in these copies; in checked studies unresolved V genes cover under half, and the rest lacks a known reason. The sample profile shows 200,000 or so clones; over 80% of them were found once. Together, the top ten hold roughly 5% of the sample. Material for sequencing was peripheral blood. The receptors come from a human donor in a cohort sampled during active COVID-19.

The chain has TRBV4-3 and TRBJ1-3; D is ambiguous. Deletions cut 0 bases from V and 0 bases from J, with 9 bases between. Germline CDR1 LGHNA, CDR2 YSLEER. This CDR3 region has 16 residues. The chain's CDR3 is CASSQDGANSGNTIYF. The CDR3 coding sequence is TGCGCCAGCAGCCAAGACGGAGCCAACTCTGGAAACACCATATATTTT.

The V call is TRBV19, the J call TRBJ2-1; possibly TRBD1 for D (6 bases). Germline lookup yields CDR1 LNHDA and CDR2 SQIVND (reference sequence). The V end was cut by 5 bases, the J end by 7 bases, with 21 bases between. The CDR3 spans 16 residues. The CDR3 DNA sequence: TGTGCCAGTAGTGCTCCCGGGAAAAGGGGGACGAATGAGCAGTTCTTC. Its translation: CASSAPGKRGTNEQFF.

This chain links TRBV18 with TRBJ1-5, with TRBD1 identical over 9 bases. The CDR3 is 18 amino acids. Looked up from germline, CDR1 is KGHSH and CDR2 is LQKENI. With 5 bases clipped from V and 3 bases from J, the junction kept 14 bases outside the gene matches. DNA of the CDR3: TGTGCCAGCTCAACAGAAGACAGGGGGTCCCAGTACAATCAGCCCCAGCATTTT. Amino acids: CASSTEDRGSQYNQPQHF.

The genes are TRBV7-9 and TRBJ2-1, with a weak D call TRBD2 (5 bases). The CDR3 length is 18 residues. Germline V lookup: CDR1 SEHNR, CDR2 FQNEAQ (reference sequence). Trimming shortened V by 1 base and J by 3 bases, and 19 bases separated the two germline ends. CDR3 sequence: CASSLGGSWGVLYNEQFF. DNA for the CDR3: TGTGCCAGCAGCTTAGGGGGTTCGTGGGGAGTGCTCTACAATGAGCAGTTCTTC.

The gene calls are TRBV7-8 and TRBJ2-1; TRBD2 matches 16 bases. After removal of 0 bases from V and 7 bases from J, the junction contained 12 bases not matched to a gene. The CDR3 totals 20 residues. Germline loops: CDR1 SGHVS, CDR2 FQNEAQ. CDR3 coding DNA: TGTGCCAGCAGCTTAGCGCTAGGGGGGACTAGCGGGAGGGCCGGTAATGAGCAGTTCTTC. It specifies CASSLALGGTSGRAGNEQFF. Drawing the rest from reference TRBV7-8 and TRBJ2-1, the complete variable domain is GAGVSQSPRYKVAKRGQDVALRCDPISGHVSLFWYQQALGQGPEFLTYFQNEAQLDKSGLPSDRFFAERPEGSVSTLKIQRTQQEDSAVYLCASSLALGGTSGRAGNEQFFGPGTRLTVL.

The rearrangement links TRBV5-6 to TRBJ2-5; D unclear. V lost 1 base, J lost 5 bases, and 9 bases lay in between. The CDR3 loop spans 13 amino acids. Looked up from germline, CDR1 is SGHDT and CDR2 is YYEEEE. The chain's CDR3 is CASSLRVGETQYF. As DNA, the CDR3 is TGTGCCAGCAGCTTGCGGGTTGGGGAGACCCAGTACTTC. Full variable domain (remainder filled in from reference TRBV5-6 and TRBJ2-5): DAGVTQSPTHLIKTRGQQVTLRCSPKSGHDTVSWYQQALGQGPQFIFQYYEEEERQRGNFPDRFSGHQFPNYSSELNVNALLLGDSALYLCASSLRVGETQYFGPGTRLLVL.

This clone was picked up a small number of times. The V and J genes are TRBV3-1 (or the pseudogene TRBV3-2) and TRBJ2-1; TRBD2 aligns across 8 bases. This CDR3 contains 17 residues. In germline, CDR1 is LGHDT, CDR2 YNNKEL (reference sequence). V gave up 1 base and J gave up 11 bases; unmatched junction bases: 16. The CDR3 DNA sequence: TGTGCCAGCAGCCAAGTCTCGAGGTTAGCGGGAACGGTGCAGCAGTTCTTC. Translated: CASSQVSRLAGTVQQFF.

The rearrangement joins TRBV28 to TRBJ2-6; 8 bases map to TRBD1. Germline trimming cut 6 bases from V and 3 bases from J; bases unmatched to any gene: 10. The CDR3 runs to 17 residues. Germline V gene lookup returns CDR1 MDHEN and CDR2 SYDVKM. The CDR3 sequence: CASSPRQGNRGANVLTF. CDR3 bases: TGTGCCAGCAGCCCTAGACAGGGGAATCGTGGGGCCAACGTCCTGACTTTC.

CDR3 sequence: CASSQGSGAPYEQYF. DNA of the CDR3: TGCGCCAGCAGCCAAGGCTCAGGGGCGCCCTACGAGCAGTACTTC. This chain uses TRBV4-3 with TRBJ2-7; tentative D call: TRBD1 (6 bases). CDR1 LGHNA and CDR2 YSLEER come from the germline V gene. The CDR3 loop spans 15 amino acids. Trimming left V 1 base short and J 2 bases short, with 12 bases between.

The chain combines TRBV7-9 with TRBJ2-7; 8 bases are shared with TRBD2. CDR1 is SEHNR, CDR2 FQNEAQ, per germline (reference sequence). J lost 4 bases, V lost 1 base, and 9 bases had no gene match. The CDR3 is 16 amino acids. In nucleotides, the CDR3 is TGTGCCAGCAGCTTAGAGTACTCGGGAGGGGTTTACGAGCAGTACTTC. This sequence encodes CASSLEYSGGVYEQYF.

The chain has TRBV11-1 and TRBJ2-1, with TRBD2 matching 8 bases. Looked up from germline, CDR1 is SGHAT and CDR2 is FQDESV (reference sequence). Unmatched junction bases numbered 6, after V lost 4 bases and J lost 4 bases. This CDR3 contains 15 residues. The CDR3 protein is CASSYQASGYNEQFF. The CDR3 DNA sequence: TGTGCCAGCAGCTATCAGGCTAGCGGGTACAATGAGCAGTTCTTC.

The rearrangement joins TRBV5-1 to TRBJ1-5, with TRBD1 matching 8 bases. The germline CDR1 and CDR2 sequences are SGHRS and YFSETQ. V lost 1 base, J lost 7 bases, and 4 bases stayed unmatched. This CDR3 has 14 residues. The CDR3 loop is CASSLYTGGQPQHF. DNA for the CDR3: TGCGCCAGCAGCTTGTATACAGGGGGGCAGCCCCAGCATTTT.

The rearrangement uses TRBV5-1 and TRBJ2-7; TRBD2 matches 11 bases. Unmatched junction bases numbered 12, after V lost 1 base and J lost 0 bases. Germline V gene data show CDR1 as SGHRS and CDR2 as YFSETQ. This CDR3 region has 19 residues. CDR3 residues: CASSLPSQKLAGVSYEQYF. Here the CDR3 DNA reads TGCGCCAGCAGCTTGCCGTCTCAAAAACTAGCGGGGGTCTCCTACGAGCAGTACTTC.